Each of the 30 T cell receptor beta chains below was sequenced from the same sample in a study of cytomegalovirus exposure and HLA in healthy donors. It was with 60 Vbeta and 13 Jbeta primers that the PCR ran. Profiled with immunoSEQ multiplex PCR; TCRdb holds only in-frame clones, not every one. Among approximately 220,000 clones listed, more than 60% were seen once. The sequenced sample was PBMCs. The receptors here all came from a woman aged 25 to 39 in good health and CMV-seronegative.

The rearrangement joins TRBV5-1 to TRBJ2-1; TRBD2 matches at 10 bases. J gave up 0 bases and V 0 bases, and 6 bases lay outside the gene matches. Germline CDR1 and CDR2: SGHRS and YFSETQ. This CDR3 has 18 residues. The CDR3, as DNA: TGCGCCAGCAGCTTGGCCGTAGCGGGGGGCCCCTCCTACAATGAGCAGTTCTTC. It encodes CASSLAVAGGPSYNEQFF.

This clone came up a few times. The chain is built from TRBV5-1 and TRBJ1-2; D possibly corresponds to TRBD1 (6 bases). V lost 0 bases and J lost 7, with 16 bases in between. The CDR3 consists of 15 residues. Germline lookup yields CDR1 SGHRS and CDR2 YFSETQ. CDR3 region: CASSLEADSPSGYTF. CDR3 bases: TGCGCCAGCAGCTTGGAAGCGGACAGTCCCTCTGGCTACACCTTC.

This clone was found a few times. This chain joins TRBV6-6 and TRBJ1-1; a weak D match, TRBD1 (5 bases). Per the germline V gene, CDR1 is MNHNY and CDR2 is SVGAGI (reference sequence). With 2 bases removed from V and 2 bases from J, the gap between germline ends came to 9 bases. The CDR3 loop spans 14 amino acids. The CDR3 nucleotides read TGTGCCAGCAGTTACCTGACAGTTAACACTGAAGCTTTCTTT. Protein product: CASSYLTVNTEAFF.

This chain connects TRBV7-9 to TRBJ2-7; D remains unclear. CDR1 and CDR2 (germline): SEHNR, FQNEAQ (reference sequence). Trimming left V 1 base short and J 3 bases short, with 10 bases between. This CDR3 is built from 14 residues. CDR3 sequence (DNA): TGTGCCAGCAGCTTAGGGCCAGTAAGCTACGAGCAGTACTTC. It encodes CASSLGPVSYEQYF.

The chain uses TRBV9 and TRBJ2-3; 14 positions match TRBD2. The germline V gene has CDR1 SGDLS and CDR2 YYNGEE. With V trimmed by 3 bases and J by 0 bases, 12 bases remained unmatched. The CDR3 covers 20 residues. The DNA of the CDR3 is TGTGCCAGCAGCGCAGGGGTGGGGACTAGCGGGGGAAGTAGCACAGATACGCAGTATTTT. Amino acids: CASSAGVGTSGGSSTDTQYF.

This clone was counted between two and nine times. The V call is TRBV4-1, the J call TRBJ1-1; D remains ambiguous. Deletions cut 6 bases from V and 1 base from J, with 12 bases between. Germline V gives CDR1 MGHRA, CDR2 YSYEKL. This CDR3 is 14 amino acids long. In DNA form, the CDR3 reads TGCGCCAGCAGTATTTACACGGGGAACACTGAAGCTTTCTTT. It encodes CASSIYTGNTEAFF.

The V and J genes are TRBV6-6 and TRBJ1-1; D call uncertain. Trimming removed 3 bases at V and 1 base at J, with 9 bases between. The CDR3 covers 14 residues. The germline gives CDR1 MNHNY, CDR2 SVGAGI (reference sequence). CDR3 DNA: TGTGCCAGCAGTTATACGACACCGAACACTGAAGCTTTCTTT. Protein: CASSYTTPNTEAFF.

The J gene is TRBJ2-1, the V gene TRBV9; 10 nucleotides match TRBD2. The CDR3 contains 15 residues. Germline CDR1 is SGDLS and CDR2 is YYNGEE. Trimming took 1 base from V and 6 from J; bases not matched to a gene: 4. The CDR3 spells CASSVLAGGPNEQFF. CDR3 coding DNA: TGTGCCAGCAGCGTATTAGCGGGGGGCCCCAATGAGCAGTTCTTC.

V and J are TRBV7-2 and TRBJ1-1; D call uncertain. Germline lookup yields CDR1 SGHTA and CDR2 FQGNSA. The CDR3 has 14 residues. The V and J ends lost 0 bases and 1 base respectively, with 6 bases between them. The CDR3 spells CASSLARTNTEAFF. In DNA, the CDR3 is TGTGCCAGCAGCTTAGCGCGTACGAACACTGAAGCTTTCTTT.

The genes are TRBV5-6 and TRBJ2-7; D uncertain. Germline values: CDR1 SGHDT, CDR2 YYEEEE. The CDR3 extends over 11 amino acids. Trimming removed 3 bases from V and 3 bases from J, with 4 bases in between. Here the CDR3 reads CASSSYYEQYF. DNA for the CDR3: TGTGCCAGCAGCTCTTACTACGAGCAGTACTTC. Full variable domain (missing parts from reference TRBV5-6 and TRBJ2-7): DAGVTQSPTHLIKTRGQQVTLRCSPKSGHDTVSWYQQALGQGPQFIFQYYEEEERQRGNFPDRFSGHQFPNYSSELNVNALLLGDSALYLCASSSYYEQYFGPGTRLTVT.

This chain joins TRBV18 and TRBJ1-2; D remains unclear. The CDR3 runs to 12 residues. V was cut by 3 bases and J by 5 bases, with 7 bases left in between. Per germline, CDR1 KGHSH and CDR2 LQKENI. The CDR3 bases are TGTGCCAGCTCACCGCCGGGTTATGGCTACACCTTC. Its translation is CASSPPGYGYTF.

The V gene is TRBV7-9, the J gene TRBJ2-7, with 7 bases that match TRBD1. The ends lost 5 bases at V and 5 bases at J; junction bases unmatched: 9. Per germline, CDR1 SEHNR and CDR2 FQNEAQ (reference sequence). The CDR3 extends over 14 amino acids. CDR3 DNA: TGTGCCAGCAGCCGATACCAGGGGGTAGACGAGCAGTACTTC. This sequence encodes CASSRYQGVDEQYF.

This clone appeared once. This chain joins TRBV19 and TRBJ2-2; 9 bases match TRBD1. CDR1 LNHDA and CDR2 SQIVND come from the germline V gene (reference sequence). The V segment lost 4 bases and the J segment 1 base; nucleotides outside the gene matches: 4. This CDR3 is built from 16 residues. CDR3 residues: CASSNPGQGNTGELFF. The CDR3 DNA reads as TGTGCCAGTAGTAATCCGGGACAGGGGAACACCGGGGAGCTGTTTTTT.

The chain joins TRBV7-9 to TRBJ2-7; 8 nucleotides align to TRBD2. Germline CDR1 is SEHNR and CDR2 is FQNEAQ (reference sequence). The CDR3 contains 12 residues. Trimming cost V 6 bases and J 6 bases; bases outside gene matches: 4. CDR3 DNA: TGTGCCAGCAGTCCGGGGGGGCCCGAGCAGTACTTC. Translation gives CASSPGGPEQYF.

The chain carries TRBV10-3 and TRBJ2-1, with D possibly TRBD1 on 6 matching bases. Germline CDR1 reads ENHRY; CDR2 reads SYGVKD. V was shortened by 3 bases and J by 0 bases, with 12 bases between the two germline ends. CDR3 size: 16 residues. CDR3 in amino acids: CAISDRDTGSYNEQFF. DNA of the CDR3: TGTGCCATCAGTGATCGGGACACCGGCTCCTACAATGAGCAGTTCTTC.

This clone was seen just once. V gene TRBV19 combines with J gene TRBJ1-2; 10 bases fit TRBD1. The germline V gene has CDR1 LNHDA and CDR2 SQIVND (reference sequence). This CDR3 comprises 12 residues. CDR3 sequence: CVSGTGDYGYTF. Here the CDR3 DNA reads TGTGTCTCCGGGACAGGGGACTATGGCTACACCTTC.

The chain employs TRBV18 and TRBJ1-1; TRBD1 matches 9 bases. Germline V gives CDR1 KGHSH, CDR2 LQKENI. The CDR3 loop spans 16 amino acids. V shed 3 bases and J 3 bases; nucleotides not matched to a gene: 8. The CDR3 here is CASSPFRQGVDTEAFF. CDR3 in DNA: TGTGCCAGCTCACCCTTCAGACAGGGGGTAGACACTGAAGCTTTCTTT.

This rearrangement joins TRBV27 to TRBJ1-2; 7 bases fit TRBD1. V shed 1 base and J 7 bases; nucleotides not matched to a gene: 9. Germline V CDR1 and CDR2: MNHEY, SMNVEV (reference sequence). The CDR3 is made up of 15 amino acids. In DNA, the CDR3 is TGTGCCAGCAGTTTATTTGCGACAGGGTACTCTGGCTACACCTTC. Protein sequence: CASSLFATGYSGYTF.

The rearrangement uses TRBV27 and TRBJ2-7, with 8 bases identical to TRBD2. V shed 3 bases, J shed 1 base, and the junction held 5 bases outside the gene matches. This CDR3 comprises 15 residues. CDR1 is MNHEY and CDR2 is SMNVEV in the germline V gene (reference sequence). For the CDR3, the DNA is TGTGCCAGCAGTTTTGTCGGGAGGGTTTCCTACGAGCAGTACTTC. Its translation: CASSFVGRVSYEQYF.

Concerning this clone: A junction end diverges from the germline sequence, so it may reflect a read error. CDR3 region: CSSSLRRGDTEAFF. CDR3 nucleotide sequence: TGTTCCAGCAGCTTACGACGGGGGGACACTGAAGCTTTCTTT. The chain carries TRBV7-9 and TRBJ1-1, with D possibly being TRBD1 (5 bases). The CDR3 extends over 14 amino acids. Germline CDR1 SEHNR, CDR2 FQNEAQ (reference sequence).

This clone was found a few times. This chain connects TRBV19 to TRBJ2-3; TRBD1 aligns across 10 bases. J gave up 7 bases and V 5 bases, and 6 bases lay outside the gene matches. Germline V CDR1 and CDR2: LNHDA, SQIVND (reference sequence). The CDR3 spans 14 residues. The CDR3: CASSPRTGGNTQYF. CDR3 DNA sequence: TGTGCCAGTAGTCCCCGGACAGGGGGGAATACGCAGTATTTT.

Remarks on this clone: The same CDR3 is also encoded by other DNA sequences in this sample. This rearrangement joins TRBV6-5 to TRBJ1-1; D remains ambiguous. The ends were cut back, 2 bases at V and 1 base at J, with 8 bases in the middle. The CDR3 spans 14 residues. Germline V lookup: CDR1 MNHEY, CDR2 SVGAGI. DNA of the CDR3: TGTGCCAGCAGTTACGGAGGAGGGAACACTGAAGCTTTCTTT. It translates to CASSYGGGNTEAFF.

The chain has TRBV11-3 and TRBJ1-3; maybe TRBD1 (5 bases). The V gene's germline CDR1 is SGHNT and CDR2 YENEEA. Trimming took 5 bases from V and 3 from J, leaving 17 bases between them. The CDR3 totals 16 residues. The chain's CDR3 is CASSAGPSNFGNTIYF. CDR3 nucleotides: TGTGCCAGCAGCGCGGGACCTTCGAACTTTGGAAACACCATATATTTT.

The chain combines TRBV5-1 with TRBJ2-2, with D maybe TRBD2 (6 bases). This CDR3 contains 15 residues. With 3 bases removed from V and 1 base from J, the gap between germline ends came to 10 bases. Germline lookup yields CDR1 SGHRS and CDR2 YFSETQ. The CDR3 bases are TGCGCCAGCAGCTCCGTTAGCGGGAACACCGGGGAGCTGTTTTTT. Protein product: CASSSVSGNTGELFF.

Only one count was recorded for this clone. The chain carries TRBV5-1 and TRBJ1-3, with D perhaps matching TRBD1 (6 bases). Trimming pared 7 bases from V and 1 base from J, leaving 15 bases between. Germline V gene data show CDR1 as SGHRS and CDR2 as YFSETQ. The CDR3 runs 15 residues. Here the CDR3 DNA reads TGCGCCAGCTCCCGGGAGGGGGGGTCTGGAAACACCATATATTTT. Protein product: CASSREGGSGNTIYF.

The V call is TRBV6-5, the J call TRBJ2-2, with D possibly being TRBD2 (5 bases). Germline V CDR1 and CDR2: MNHEY, SVGAGI. V lost 8 bases to trimming and J lost 5 bases, with 12 bases between them. The CDR3 covers 13 residues. Here the CDR3 reads CASGFTGTGELFF. The DNA for the CDR3 is TGTGCCAGCGGTTTCACGGGGACCGGGGAGCTGTTTTTT.

J is TRBJ2-5 and V is TRBV19, with 8 bases fitting TRBD2. Trimming removed 6 bases from V and 4 bases from J; junction bases left unmatched: 10. Germline loops: CDR1 LNHDA, CDR2 SQIVND (reference sequence). The CDR3 covers 15 residues. In nucleotides, the CDR3 is TGTGCCAGTAGCTCCGGGGGGGCCGGTAGAGAGACCCAGTACTTC. Its protein is CASSSGGAGRETQYF. The full variable domain, in which reference TRBV19 and TRBJ2-5 provide the parts outside the CDR3, is DGGITQSPKYLFRKEGQNVTLSCEQNLNHDAMYWYRQDPGQGLRLIYYSQIVNDFQKGDIAEGYSVSREKKESFPLTVTSAQKNPTAFYLCASSSGGAGRETQYFGPGTRLLVL.

This clone was counted a single time. This chain links TRBV9 with TRBJ1-3; 7 bases line up with TRBD1. CDR1 and CDR2 (germline): SGDLS, YYNGEE. The CDR3 covers 19 residues. With V trimmed by 3 bases and J by 0 bases, 15 bases remained unmatched. CDR3 loop: CASSARAGGTETSGNTIYF. CDR3 sequence (DNA): TGTGCCAGCAGCGCCAGAGCGGGGGGGACAGAAACCTCTGGAAACACCATATATTTT.

The chain combines TRBV6-5 with TRBJ2-4; no definite D call. Germline CDR1 MNHEY, CDR2 SVGAGI. V lost 4 bases to trimming and J lost 8 bases, with 15 bases between them. The CDR3 is made up of 14 amino acids. Written as DNA, the CDR3 is TGTGCCAGCAGTTTATCGAGGAAATGGTACATTCAGTACTTC. Its translation is CASSLSRKWYIQYF.

The chain carries TRBV5-5 and TRBJ2-3, with TRBD1 as a possible D gene (5 bases). Trimming cost V 5 bases and J 1 base, with 11 bases left between them. Germline CDR1 reads SGHKS; CDR2 reads YYEKEE (reference sequence). The CDR3 is 14 residues long. The chain's CDR3 is CASSRAGRTDTQYF. The CDR3 nucleotides are TGTGCCAGCAGTCGTGCAGGGCGCACAGATACGCAGTATTTT.